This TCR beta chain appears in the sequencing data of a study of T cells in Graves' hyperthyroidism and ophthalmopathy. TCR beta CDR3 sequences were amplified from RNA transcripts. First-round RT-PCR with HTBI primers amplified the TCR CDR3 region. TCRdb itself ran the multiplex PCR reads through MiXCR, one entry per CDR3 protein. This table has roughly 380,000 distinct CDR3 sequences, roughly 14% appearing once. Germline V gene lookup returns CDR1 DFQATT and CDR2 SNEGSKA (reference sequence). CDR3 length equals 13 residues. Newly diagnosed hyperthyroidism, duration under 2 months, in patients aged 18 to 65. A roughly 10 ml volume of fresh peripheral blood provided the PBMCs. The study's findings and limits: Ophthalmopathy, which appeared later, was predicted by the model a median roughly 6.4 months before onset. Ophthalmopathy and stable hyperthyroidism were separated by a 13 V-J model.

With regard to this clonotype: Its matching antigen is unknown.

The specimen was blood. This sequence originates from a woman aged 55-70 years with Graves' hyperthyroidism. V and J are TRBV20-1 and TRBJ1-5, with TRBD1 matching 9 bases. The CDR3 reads CSATGGPNQPQHF. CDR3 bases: TGCAGCGCGACAGGGGGACCCAATCAGCCCCAGCATTTT.